A selection of T cell receptor beta chains follows, all from one sample in a study of shared clonotypes between healthy human individuals. The repertoire was sequenced with immunoSEQ multiplex PCR; TCRdb's copy has only in-frame clones and lacks some. The sample holds about 2 million clones, about 95% seen once. Sequenced sample: naive CD8+ T cells sorted from blood. Receptors were obtained from a man between 18 and 29 years old in good health. CDR3s include the opening cysteine and the closing phenylalanine or tryptophan. D genes are given only for firm matches. The size entry is marked missing in some rows and otherwise reads once, few, many or a size class.

CDR3 length	J gene	D gene	V gene	clone size	CDR3 protein	CDR3 DNA
11	TRBJ1-2	TRBD1	TRBV19	.	CATQTGRGYTF	TGTGCCACCCAGACAGGGAGGGGCTACACCTTC
14	TRBJ2-7	.	TRBV27	.	CASSMRGGIYEQYF	TGTGCCAGCAGTATGCGGGGCGGGATCTACGAGCAGTACTTC
18	TRBJ2-1	TRBD2	TRBV9	.	CASSGGSGSVSSYNEQFF	TGTGCCAGCAGCGGGGGGAGCGGGAGCGTAAGCTCCTACAATGAGCAGTTCTTC
16	TRBJ1-5	.	TRBV28	.	CASSFRRGVVNQPQHF	TGTGCCAGCAGTTTCCGGCGGGGAGTCGTCAATCAGCCCCAGCATTTT
15	TRBJ2-1	.	TRBV4-3	.	CASSQDPSDDNEQFF	TGCGCCAGCAGCCAAGACCCTAGCGACGACAATGAGCAGTTCTTC
16	TRBJ2-1	TRBD1	TRBV6-1	.	CASSAWTAGGFDEQFF	TGTGCCAGCAGTGCTTGGACGGCAGGGGGCTTCGATGAGCAGTTCTTC
15	TRBJ1-6	.	TRBV7-2	.	CASSRTGGPNSPLHF	TGTGCCAGCAGCAGAACGGGGGGCCCCAATTCACCCCTCCACTTT
14	TRBJ2-7	TRBD1	TRBV6-6	.	CASSYSGTDYEQYF	TGTGCCAGCAGTTACTCTGGGACAGATTACGAGCAGTACTTC
15	TRBJ1-5	TRBD1	TRBV6-5	.	CASSRETGTDQPQHF	TGTGCCAGCAGCAGGGAGACAGGGACCGATCAGCCCCAGCATTTT
13	TRBJ1-6	.	TRBV4-1	.	CASSQDHYSPLHF	TGCGCCAGCAGCCAAGATCATTATTCACCCCTCCACTTT
15	TRBJ1-1	.	TRBV6-5	.	CASSYSRGGNTEAFF	TGTGCCAGCAGTTACTCCAGGGGCGGGAACACTGAAGCTTTCTTT
15	TRBJ2-7	TRBD2	TRBV19	.	CASSSSAGGGYEQYF	TGTGCCAGTAGTTCATCCGCGGGGGGCGGGTACGAGCAGTACTTC
15	TRBJ1-2	TRBD1	TRBV7-3	.	CASSFQGAPDYGYTF	TGTGCCAGCAGCTTTCAGGGGGCGCCGGACTATGGCTACACCTTC
14	TRBJ1-3	.	TRBV4-2	.	CASSPRDTENTIYF	TGTGCCAGCAGCCCCAGGGACACGGAGAACACCATATATTTT
14	TRBJ2-7	.	TRBV9	.	CASSPPGLRYEQYF	TGTGCCAGCAGCCCACCGGGACTGAGGTACGAGCAGTACTTC
15	TRBJ1-5	TRBD1	TRBV2	.	CASGGQGAGNQPQHF	TGTGCCAGCGGAGGACAGGGGGCCGGCAATCAGCCCCAGCATTTT
13	TRBJ1-2	.	TRBV10-2	.	CASGDGPNYGYTF	TGCGCCAGCGGCGACGGACCTAACTATGGCTACACCTTC
14	TRBJ2-1	TRBD2	TRBV11-3	.	CASSRAGGGDEQFF	TGTGCCAGCAGCAGAGCGGGAGGCGGAGATGAGCAGTTCTTC
13	TRBJ1-4	.	TRBV7-6	once	CASSRVPNEKLFF	TGTGCCAGCAGCCGAGTCCCTAATGAAAAACTGTTTTTT
16	TRBJ1-3	TRBD1	TRBV9	.	CASSVADRGAGNTIYF	TGTGCCAGCAGCGTAGCGGACAGGGGAGCTGGAAACACCATATATTTT
18	TRBJ1-5	.	TRBV5-7	.	CASSPSRPGRYGNQPQHF	TGTGCCAGCAGCCCGAGTCGCCCCGGGCGGTATGGCAATCAGCCCCAGCATTTT
14	TRBJ1-4	.	TRBV28	.	CASSLTGVDEKLFF	TGTGCCAGCAGTTTAACCGGGGTGGATGAAAAACTGTTTTTT
16	TRBJ2-7	.	TRBV5-5	.	CASSLSVRQYSYEQYF	TGTGCCAGCAGCTTGTCGGTCAGGCAGTACTCCTACGAGCAGTACTTC
11	TRBJ2-3	.	TRBV7-2	.	CASSNRDTQYF	TGTGCCAGCAGCAATAGGGATACGCAGTATTTT
13	TRBJ1-1	.	TRBV11-2	.	CASSGQSRTEAFF	TGTGCCAGCAGCGGCCAGTCTCGCACTGAAGCTTTCTTT
12	TRBJ2-7	.	TRBV13	.	CASSLEGQEQYF	TGTGCCAGCAGCTTAGAGGGGCAAGAGCAGTACTTC
13	TRBJ2-7	.	TRBV13	.	CASSLERSYEQYF	TGTGCCAGCAGCTTAGAGAGGTCCTACGAGCAGTACTTC